The 21 T cell receptor beta chains in this list originate from one sample, sequenced in a study of blood T cell repertoires in COVID-19. Some clones are missing from TCRdb's copy, which holds only in-frame ones; the method was immunoSEQ multiplex PCR. The sample has just over 300,000 clones, about 87% seen once. Sequenced material: PBMCs or T cells enriched from blood (not recorded which). Every receptor here comes from a woman in her late teens or twenties who had recovered from COVID-19.

The V gene is TRBV14, the J gene TRBJ1-4; D ambiguous. The CDR3 consists of 14 residues. CDR1 is SGHDN and CDR2 is FVKESK in the germline V gene. V was pared by 6 bases and J by 12 bases, with 20 bases between. CDR3 loop: CASRAGVKEVQLFF. The DNA of the CDR3 is TGTGCCAGCAGAGCGGGCGTGAAGGAAGTTCAACTGTTTTTT.

The gene calls are TRBV19 and TRBJ1-4, with 8 bases matching TRBD1. This CDR3 spans 15 amino acids. The V segment lost 6 bases and the J segment 6 bases; nucleotides outside the gene matches: 9. Germline lookup yields CDR1 LNHDA and CDR2 SQIVND (reference sequence). CDR3 sequence (DNA): TGTGCCAGTAGCCCGTGGCGGGGACAGGATGAAAAACTGTTTTTT. Residues: CASSPWRGQDEKLFF. The full variable domain, completed using reference TRBV19 and TRBJ1-4, is DGGITQSPKYLFRKEGQNVTLSCEQNLNHDAMYWYRQDPGQGLRLIYYSQIVNDFQKGDIAEGYSVSREKKESFPLTVTSAQKNPTAFYLCASSPWRGQDEKLFFGSGTQLSVL.

The chain combines TRBV10-3 with TRBJ1-6; 8 bases align to TRBD1. V was clipped by 8 bases and J by 10 bases; unmatched bases: 4. CDR1 and CDR2 (germline): ENHRY, SYGVKD. This CDR3 is 12 amino acids long. DNA for the CDR3: TGTGCCATCGGAGGACAGGGCTCACCCCTCCACTTT. Its protein product is CAIGGQGSPLHF.

The rearrangement uses TRBV7-9 and TRBJ2-7; TRBD1 might be the D (6 bases). Germline V lookup: CDR1 SEHNR, CDR2 FQNEAQ (reference sequence). The CDR3 length is 16 residues. V lost 1 base, J lost 2 bases, and 15 bases lay in between. CDR3 protein: CASSLGVGTLTYEQYF. The CDR3 coding sequence is TGTGCCAGCAGCTTAGGGGTTGGGACACTCACCTACGAGCAGTACTTC.

The chain links TRBV7-2 to TRBJ1-2; 10 bases align to TRBD1. The germline V gene has CDR1 SGHTA and CDR2 FQGNSA. V gave up 1 base and J gave up 8 bases; unmatched junction bases: 4. This CDR3 spans 14 amino acids. DNA for the CDR3: TGTGCCAGCAGCTTAGGGACAGGGGGTAAAGGCTACACCTTC. It yields the protein CASSLGTGGKGYTF.

This chain uses TRBV9 with TRBJ1-3; 10 nucleotides agree with TRBD1. Unmatched junction bases numbered 3, after V lost 0 bases and J lost 9 bases. CDR3 length equals 14 residues. Germline V CDR1 and CDR2: SGDLS, YYNGEE. CDR3 DNA: TGTGCCAGCAGCGTAGAGGACAGGGGGAGCACCATATATTTT. Translation: CASSVEDRGSTIYF.

The chain is built from TRBV15 and TRBJ2-1; TRBD2 might be the D (5 bases). The CDR3 is 14 amino acids. The germline gives CDR1 LNHNV, CDR2 YYDKDF (reference sequence). Between the trimmed V and J ends, which lost 5 bases and 5 bases, there was a span of 13 bases. The CDR3 here is CATSVRDRHNEQFF. In nucleotides, the CDR3 is TGTGCCACCAGCGTCCGGGATAGGCACAATGAGCAGTTCTTC.

The gene calls are TRBV18 and TRBJ2-3; possible D gene TRBD2, 6 bases. In germline, CDR1 is KGHSH, CDR2 LQKENI. The CDR3 covers 14 residues. V lost 3 bases and J lost 3, with 10 bases in between. CDR3 amino acids: CASSPASATDTQYF. DNA for the CDR3: TGTGCCAGCTCACCCGCTAGCGCTACAGATACGCAGTATTTT.

The chain couples TRBV14 to TRBJ1-2, with D unclear. Germline lookup yields CDR1 SGHDN and CDR2 FVKESK. The CDR3 is made up of 19 amino acids. V was shortened by 4 bases and J by 0 bases, with 24 bases between the two germline ends. The CDR3 loop is CASSLLRGGTAASNYGYTF. The CDR3 DNA reads as TGTGCCAGCAGCCTTTTACGGGGTGGAACCGCCGCCTCTAACTATGGCTACACCTTC.

In nucleotides, the CDR3 is TGTGCCAGCAGTTACAAGGACAGCCAGGGCACTGAAGCTTTCTTT. Amino acid sequence: CASSYKDSQGTEAFF. The rearrangement links TRBV6-5 to TRBJ1-1; D may be TRBD1 (6 bases). The CDR3 covers 15 residues. From germline, CDR1 is MNHEY and CDR2 SVGAGI. Between the trimmed V and J ends, which lost 2 bases and 4 bases, there was a span of 14 bases.

The J gene is TRBJ2-3, the V gene TRBV19, with TRBD2 matching 14 bases. V dropped 4 bases and J dropped 5; count of bases not matched to a gene: 11. CDR3 length: 18 amino acids. Germline CDR1 is LNHDA and CDR2 is SQIVND (reference sequence). CDR3 loop: CASSTFGGLAGELDTQYF. In DNA, the CDR3 is TGTGCCAGTAGTACCTTTGGGGGACTAGCGGGAGAATTAGATACGCAGTATTTT. The complete variable domain, with remaining parts taken from reference TRBV19 and TRBJ2-3, reads DGGITQSPKYLFRKEGQNVTLSCEQNLNHDAMYWYRQDPGQGLRLIYYSQIVNDFQKGDIAEGYSVSREKKESFPLTVTSAQKNPTAFYLCASSTFGGLAGELDTQYFGPGTRLTVL.

This chain joins TRBV7-2 and TRBJ1-2, with 7 positions matching TRBD1. V shed 5 bases and J 3 bases; nucleotides not matched to a gene: 3. Germline CDR1 and CDR2: SGHTA and FQGNSA. CDR3 length equals 13 residues. The CDR3: CASSIDRDYGYTF. In DNA, the CDR3 is TGTGCCAGCAGCATTGACAGGGACTATGGCTACACCTTC.

The rearrangement uses TRBV11-2 and TRBJ1-6; no reliable D call. V was pared by 11 bases and J by 5 bases, with 13 bases between. Germline CDR1 is SGHAT and CDR2 is FQNNGV. CDR3 length equals 13 residues. The CDR3 coding sequence is TGTGCCTACGCGGTGAGGAATAATTCACCCCTCCACTTT. This translates into CAYAVRNNSPLHF. Full variable domain (outside the CDR3, taken from reference TRBV11-2 and TRBJ1-6): EAGVAQSPRYKIIEKRQSVAFWCNPISGHATLYWYQQILGQGPKLLIQFQNNGVVDDSQLPKDRFSAERLKGVDSTLKIQPAKLEDSAVYLCAYAVRNNSPLHFGNGTRLTVT.

In the case of this clone: Other DNA sequences from this sample encode an identical CDR3 as well. This chain joins TRBV7-2 and TRBJ1-2, with D unclear. Germline values: CDR1 SGHTA, CDR2 FQGNSA. The V end was cut by 1 base, the J end by 0 bases, with 6 bases between. The CDR3 is made up of 14 amino acids. The CDR3 loop is CASSLGGSNYGYTF. DNA of the CDR3: TGTGCCAGCAGCTTAGGCGGCTCTAACTATGGCTACACCTTC.

This clone was detected only a few times. The rearrangement joins TRBV15 to TRBJ1-3; D perhaps matches TRBD1 (5 bases). Germline V CDR1 and CDR2: LNHNV, YYDKDF (reference sequence). The CDR3 consists of 17 residues. Trimming took 3 bases from V and 0 from J, leaving 15 bases between them. The CDR3 region has the DNA TGTGCCACCAGCAGGGTGATGACAGCCAGCTCTGGAAACACCATATATTTT. It specifies CATSRVMTASSGNTIYF.

This chain links TRBV7-2 with TRBJ1-2; 10 bases agree with TRBD1. The CDR3 spans 14 residues. The J segment lost 5 bases and the V segment lost 5 bases, leaving 5 bases of the junction unmatched. Germline V gene data show CDR1 as SGHTA and CDR2 as FQGNSA. The CDR3 loop reads CASSQGTGEYGYTF. In DNA, the CDR3 is TGTGCCAGCAGCCAAGGGACAGGGGAATATGGCTACACCTTC.

The chain couples TRBV9 to TRBJ2-3; TRBD2 matches 13 bases. This CDR3 spans 18 amino acids. In germline, CDR1 is SGDLS, CDR2 YYNGEE. V lost 3 bases and J lost 0; bases outside the gene matches: 7. The DNA of the CDR3 is TGTGCCAGCAGCGAAACTAGCGGGAGGGTCCCAAGCACAGATACGCAGTATTTT. Translating gives CASSETSGRVPSTDTQYF.

The chain employs TRBV27 and TRBJ2-7; TRBD2 is a possible D gene (5 bases). The CDR3 is 13 amino acids. Germline V gene data show CDR1 as MNHEY and CDR2 as SMNVEV (reference sequence). V lost 5 bases, J lost 1 base, and 9 bases lay in between. The CDR3: CASSPGLSYEQYF. CDR3 in DNA: TGTGCCAGCAGTCCCGGACTGTCCTACGAGCAGTACTTC.

This clone was seen more than once but under ten times. Here the CDR3 DNA reads TGTGCCAGCACCCCTTTGGTCTGGGGGCAAAGGGATGAGCAGTTCTTC. It encodes CASTPLVWGQRDEQFF. The gene calls are TRBV27 and TRBJ2-1; TRBD1 might be the D (6 bases). Germline CDR1 reads MNHEY; CDR2 reads SMNVEV (reference sequence). The V end was cut by 7 bases, the J end by 8 bases, with 24 bases between. The CDR3 is 16 residues long.

The chain couples TRBV20-1 to TRBJ2-2; 12 nucleotides match TRBD2. Trimming took 3 bases from V and 5 from J; bases not matched to a gene: 1. CDR3 length: 14 amino acids. Germline V gene data show CDR1 as DFQATT and CDR2 as SNEGSKA (reference sequence). CDR3 coding DNA: TGCAGTGCTAGTACTAGCGGGGGGACCGGGGAGCTGTTTTTT. It yields the protein CSASTSGGTGELFF.

This chain connects TRBV7-9 to TRBJ1-3, with a weak D call TRBD1 (6 bases). Germline lookup yields CDR1 SEHNR and CDR2 FQNEAQ (reference sequence). CDR3 length: 14 residues. V was cut by 6 bases and J by 3 bases, with 12 bases left in between. The CDR3 spells CASRATGFGNTIYF. In DNA form, the CDR3 reads TGTGCCAGCAGAGCCACAGGGTTTGGAAACACCATATATTTT. The full variable domain, completed using reference TRBV7-9 and TRBJ1-3, is DTGVSQNPRHKITKRGQNVTFRCDPISEHNRLYWYRQTLGQGPEFLTYFQNEAQLEKSRLLSDRFSAERPKGSFSTLEIQRTEQGDSAMYLCASRATGFGNTIYFGEGSWLTVV.